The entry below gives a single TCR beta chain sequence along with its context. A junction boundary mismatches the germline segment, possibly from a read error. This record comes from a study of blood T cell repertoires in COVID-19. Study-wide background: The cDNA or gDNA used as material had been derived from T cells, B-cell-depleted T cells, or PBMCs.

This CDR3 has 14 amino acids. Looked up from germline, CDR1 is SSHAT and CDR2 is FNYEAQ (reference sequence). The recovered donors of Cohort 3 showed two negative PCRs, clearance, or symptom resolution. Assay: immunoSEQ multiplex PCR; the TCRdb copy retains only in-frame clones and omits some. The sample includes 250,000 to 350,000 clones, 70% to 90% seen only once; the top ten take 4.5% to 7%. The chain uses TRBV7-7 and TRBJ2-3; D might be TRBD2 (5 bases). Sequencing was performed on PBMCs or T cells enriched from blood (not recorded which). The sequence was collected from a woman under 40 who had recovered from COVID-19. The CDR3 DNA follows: TGTGCTAGCAGCTTAGCGTCGGGCACAGATACGCAGTATTTT. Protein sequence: CASSLASGTDTQYF.